The clone carrying this T cell receptor beta chain was recorded once. Its antigen is unidentified. Focal radiation plus CTLA-4 blockade with ipilimumab was given to patients with chemo-refractory metastatic non-small-cell lung cancer. V was cut by 4 bases and J by 7 bases, with 23 bases left in between. The CDR3 runs to 16 residues. Germline V CDR1 and CDR2: SGHRS, YFSETQ. The data were taken from a study of radiotherapy plus CTLA-4 blockade in lung cancer. Overall study context: Objective responses were documented in around a sixth of patients, with disease control in 25% to 35%.

Using immunoSEQ multiplex PCR, the repertoire was profiled, and TCRdb retains in-frame clones only, with some absent. The profile shows tens of thousands of clones, 70% to 80% of them singletons. Study results and limitations: The best predictor of response was reported to be early blood T cell clone dynamics, with interferon-beta. TCR clones originating in tumors grew in number in blood after radiotherapy plus ipilimumab.

The genes are TRBV5-1 and TRBJ1-1; D perhaps matches TRBD1 (6 bases). The receptor was derived from a human donor with non-small cell lung cancer whose response to radiotherapy plus ipilimumab could not be evaluated. The sequencing used peripheral blood, collected from a patient treated with radiotherapy plus ipilimumab. Here the CDR3 reads CASSLMGATGAYEAFF. In nucleotides, the CDR3 is TGCGCCAGCAGCCTGATGGGGGCTACAGGTGCATATGAAGCTTTCTTT. The full variable domain, its missing parts supplied by reference TRBV5-1 and TRBJ1-1, is KAGVTQTPRYLIKTRGQQVTLSCSPISGHRSVSWYQQTPGQGLQFLFEYFSETQRNKGNFPGRFSGRQFSNSRSEMNVSTLELGDSALYLCASSLMGATGAYEAFFGQGTRLTVV.